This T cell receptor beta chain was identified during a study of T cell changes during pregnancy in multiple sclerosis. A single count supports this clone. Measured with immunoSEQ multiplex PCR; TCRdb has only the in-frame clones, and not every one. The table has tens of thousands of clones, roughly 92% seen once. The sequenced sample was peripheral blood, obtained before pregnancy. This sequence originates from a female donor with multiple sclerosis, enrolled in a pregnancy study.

As DNA, the CDR3 is TGTGCCAGCAGCTTGGTTGGGGGGTTCACCGGGGAGCTGTTTTTT. This encodes CASSLVGGFTGELFF. The J gene is TRBJ2-2, the V gene TRBV5-4; perhaps TRBD2 as D (6 bases). The CDR3 has 15 residues. Germline loops: CDR1 SGHNT, CDR2 YYREEE (reference sequence). The V end was cut by 0 bases, the J end by 4 bases, with 10 bases between.